This TCR beta chain was found in a study of T cell responses to AZD1222 COVID-19 vaccine listed by TCRdb under 2021. Regarding the study in general: Because spike-specific TCR depth and breadth did not differ between the two schedules, AZD1222 recipients who got a second dose at roughly 4 weeks were pooled with those who got a second dose at roughly 12 weeks. Trial participants were enrolled into age subgroups of 18-55, 56-69 and 70-plus years, which contained 148, 28 and 57 TCR-sequenced participants, respectively. A total of approximately 240 trial participants underwent TCR sequencing, of whom some 200 had received two doses of AZD1222 and about 25 had received two doses of the MenACWY control vaccine.

Overall study results and their limits: Spike-specific TCR breadth and depth rose significantly after two AZD1222 doses compared with day 0 and with MenACWY recipients. Nearly half of unique spike-specific TCRs reportedly recognized epitopes outside regions mutated in the B.1.351 and B.1.1.7 variants. No day 14 peak-response samples were available, so repertoires were characterized only after the peak T cell response. The 56-69-year group was small, and its depth increase did not reach significance, likely because of low power. Most participants were white British and females outnumbered males, and the authors suggested that clonal diversity may have been underestimated. Conclusions about previously exposed vaccinees are limited because only five or six AZD1222 recipients were SARS-CoV-2 seropositive at baseline. CD4 TCRs associated with the vaccine covered the entire spike protein, and the dominant responses were in regions 160-218 and 743-854.

In the case of this clone: The clone's antigen remains unknown. No base quality values were provided; no much bigger clone lies one nucleotide off.

The CDR3 regions of human TCRbeta chains were analyzed by immunosequencing. Per the source publication's procedure: Repertoire TCRs were checked for matches against a reference library of SARS-CoV-2-specific TCRs that had been generated using the MIRA antigen-specificity platform. Breadth meant the fraction of unique TCRs that were SARS-CoV-2-associated, whereas depth meant the fraction of total T cells that were SARS-CoV-2-associated. Using the MIRA data, every spike-specific TCR was mapped to the spike region that the TCR reacted to and assigned to either a CD4 or a CD8 class. Log10-transformed breadth and depth values were compared by one-way ANOVA with Sidak's multiple comparisons tests. TCRdb carries this immuneACCESS record with in-frame sequences only. Its versions omit some clonotypes, under half of them owing to an unresolved V gene in the studies checked, with the rest unexplained. Clone size and the V and J calls come from that table; the DNA yielded D and trimming. A total of roughly 120,000 clones appear in this sample, around 93% of them only once. 11% to 15% of the sample is held by the ten biggest clonotypes.

The sample's time point label, decoded: baseline before first vaccination. The vaccinee samples were drawn from two UK trials, COV001 and COV002, one of which was a single-blind randomized controlled phase 2/3 trial testing AZD1222 (ChAdOx1 nCoV-19) in healthy adults. Trial participant PBMC samples were collected at day 0 and day 28 after the second dose for TCRbeta chain sequencing. Reading the germline V gene gives CDR1 SQVTM and CDR2 ANQGSEA. The CDR3 has 15 amino acids, counting the end cysteine and phenylalanine. Of all the DNA, just the CDR3 is kept, 45 bases in frame from base 1. Germline trimming: 6 bases from V, 4 bases from J; junction bases outside gene matches: 11.

This chain joins TRBV29-1 to TRBJ2-5, with 10 middle bases fitting TRBD1. The material sequenced was peripheral blood, taken on day 0 of AZD1222 vaccination. The TCR comes from an adult in good health. The DNA sequence follows: TGCAGCGTAGCTCGGGACAGGGGCGATTTAGAGACCCAGTACTTC. The resulting protein is CSVARDRGDLETQYF. Reference TRBV29-1 and TRBJ2-5 proteins supply the regions before and after the CDR3; the full variable domain is: SAVISQKPSRDICQRGTSLTIQCQVDSQVTMMFWYRQQPGQSLTLIATANQGSEATYESGFVIDKFPISRPNLTFSTLTVSNMSPEDSSIYLCSVARDRGDLETQYFGPGTRLLVL.